Described below is a single T cell receptor (beta chain) sequence and its context. Its antigen is not identified. This entry is derived from a study of CD8+ T cells in alopecia areata. General study results and limits: While tofacitinib was given, many expanded lesional clones persisted in scalp and blood. Researchers report lesional scalp, most notably alopecia totalis/universalis, outstripped normal scalp in clonality. There was only one nonresponder, so it was unclear how baseline CD8+ expansion relates to response.

Extraction and reverse transcription of RNA yielded cDNA as the sequencing template. Assay: immunoSEQ multiplex PCR; the TCRdb copy retains only in-frame clones and omits some. Of 200,000 to 250,000 clones in the sample, 50% to 70% were seen once. Treatment: oral pan-JAK inhibitor, 5-10 mg twice daily. CDR3 length: 13 amino acids. The V end was cut by 3 bases, the J end by 7 bases, with 13 bases between. The germline V gene has CDR1 SGHTA and CDR2 FQGNSA. This clonotype was sampled from a human donor with alopecia areata. This specimen was CD4+ T cells sorted from blood, taken at week 4, from a patient treated with tofacitinib. This chain connects TRBV7-2 to TRBJ2-7; TRBD2 is a possible D gene (6 bases). The CDR3 DNA is TGTGCCAGCAGCTTCGGAGAGGCGGGGGAGCAGTACTTC. Protein sequence: CASSFGEAGEQYF.